Sequencing of this T cell receptor beta chain was carried out in a study of T cells in Graves' hyperthyroidism and ophthalmopathy (dated by TCRdb to about 2019). Concerning the study at large: Peripheral blood was sampled at the time of initial diagnosis, prior to any treatment. A discovery cohort of about 96 patients, roughly 40 with Graves' ophthalmopathy and 55 to 65 with stable Graves' hyperthyroidism, was used to find distinguishing TCR V-J signatures. Prospective prediction of ophthalmopathy was tested in an independent validation cohort of fewer than 20 hyperthyroidism patients and some 17 patients who later progressed to ophthalmopathy. For training and testing, the 100 or so patients in the discovery cohort were randomly divided in a 7:3 ratio. The study also compared thyroid tissue and blood T-cell repertoires from five or six Graves' hyperthyroidism patients. Following sampling, methimazole starting at 30 mg daily was given to hyperthyroidism patients, and high-dose intravenous methylprednisolone was given to ophthalmopathy patients. According to the paper, TCR Vbeta CDR3 sequencing was carried out on 120 to 150 peripheral blood samples, which came from fewer than 50 ophthalmopathy, approximately 78 hyperthyroidism and 17 progressor patients. The paper as a whole reports these results and caveats: In validation, the model predicted progression to ophthalmopathy a median of about 5.9 months before onset, with about 64% sensitivity and 72.22% specificity. Blood samples also contained most of the expanded thyroid clonotypes (frequency above 0.001), which suggests that blood repertoires may reflect thyroid immune responses. In cross-validation, a model built on a 13 V-J signature told ophthalmopathy apart from stable hyperthyroidism with less than 90% sensitivity and around 84% specificity, and in testing the same model reached 80%/75%. Sample size was not statistically predetermined, and blinding of investigators to group allocation was not performed.

CDR1 and CDR2, per the germline V gene, are MDHEN and SYDVKM. V trim: 2 bases; J trim: 0 bases; unmatched bases: 6. Including cysteine and phenylalanine, the CDR3 has 17 amino acids. Only the CDR3 part of the read is kept: 51 bases, read in frame from the first base. This clonotype showed up many times. The antigen this receptor binds is unknown. No clone much larger than this one lies a single base away; base qualities are absent. Hyperthyroidism patients were newly diagnosed, had a disease duration of under 2 months, and were aged 18 to 65 years. Any patient with an uncontrolled infection, another autoimmune disease, pregnancy or lactation was excluded. Diagnoses were established on the basis of clinical symptoms, serum thyroxine and TRAb, thyroid ultrasound, and orbital computed tomography. Blood from progressor patients was drawn when they were first diagnosed with hyperthyroidism, before any ophthalmopathy symptoms appeared. PBMCs were separated from roughly 10 ml of fresh peripheral blood using Ficoll-Paque density gradient centrifugation. Patients classed as progressors first received a Graves' hyperthyroidism diagnosis and then went on to develop ophthalmopathy during follow-up. Trizol reagent was used to extract total RNA, and RNA quality was then checked on an Agilent 2100 Bioanalyzer.

TCR beta CDR3 regions were amplified from RNA transcripts. For the first round of RT-PCR on the TCR CDR3, the HTBI primer set was used together with the Qiagen OneStep RT-PCR kit. A second multiplex PCR round built the libraries, followed by size selection and purification. Sequencing of the libraries was done on an Illumina HiSeq2000 using paired-end 100 bp reads. Processing in the source paper ran as follows. Raw data were processed with SOAPnuke, discarding reads with adapters, uncalled bases, mean Phred below 15, or no exact constant-primer or identifier match. High-quality paired reads were merged with COPE v1.2.5, and unique nucleotide sequences were defined as clonotypes. MiTCR v1.1 was used to align the clonotypes against IMGT TRBV, TRBD and TRBJ reference segments. The analysis included only V-J combinations with a frequency above 0.0001, which together covered around 99% of the repertoires. A TCS score was defined as the ratio of F50 (clonal expansion) to E x V (chaos), with BLOSUM62-based TCRdist applied between CDR3 peptides within each V-J. Welch's t-statistics and random forest reduced 500 to 550 V-J features to some 14, which were used in a naive Bayes classifier (R e1071). TCRdb trimmed the raw reads at Q25, called clones with MiXCR and kept productive beta chains. Rows with one shared CDR3 protein collapse into an entry with the most common genes and DNA. TCRdb's processing, not the authors', yielded these V and J calls. This sample is represented by about 280,000 distinct CDR3 sequences; approximately 26% of them were singletons. Jointly, the top ten make up approximately 30% of the sample.

Recombination connected TRBV28 to TRBJ1-2, and 10 bases in between align with TRBD1. The material sequenced was blood. This sequence originates from a man aged 40-49 years with Graves' hyperthyroidism that later progressed to Graves' ophthalmopathy. The CDR3 reads as follows: CASSLKGQGEANYGYTF. The DNA sequence follows: TGTGCCAGCAGTTTAAAAGGACAGGGGGAGGCTAACTATGGCTACACCTTC.